This section outlines one T cell receptor (beta chain) sequence together with its context. This entry is derived from a study of T-cell reconstitution after alpha-beta-depleted transplantation in children. Unique molecular identifiers were used in preparing the TCRbeta library. TCRdb called the PCR reads again in MiXCR, with one record for every CDR3 protein. Counted here are 450,000 to 600,000 distinct CDR3 sequences, approximately 32% occurring once; the ten biggest clones make up more than 2%. The specimen comprised PBMCs from the stem cell graft donor, sampled from the stem cell graft. The receptor comes from a human donor who donated a stem cell graft to a child with aplastic anemia.

Written as DNA, the CDR3 is TGTGCCAGCAGCGAGAGACTAGCGGGGGGGAATGAGCAGTTCTTC. The encoded protein is CASSERLAGGNEQFF. This chain uses TRBV6-4 with TRBJ2-1; 14 nucleotides match TRBD2. The CDR3 is 15 amino acids. J gave up 7 bases and V 6 bases, and 5 bases lay outside the gene matches. Germline V lookup: CDR1 MRHNA, CDR2 SNTAGT.